The 5 T cell receptor beta chains reported below all come from one sample, sequenced in a study of shared clonotypes between healthy human individuals. Some clones are missing from TCRdb's copy, which holds only in-frame ones; the method was immunoSEQ multiplex PCR. Here the sample spans some 2,400,000 clones, more than 90% being singletons. The sequencing input was naive CD4+ T cells sorted from blood. Subset noted: CD45RA+ positively selected. These receptor sequences come from a man in his late teens or twenties in good health.

A single count supports this clone. The chain links TRBV5-1 to TRBJ1-5; TRBD1 matches 8 bases. Trimming took 0 bases from V and 0 from J; bases not matched to a gene: 8. Germline CDR1 is SGHRS and CDR2 is YFSETQ. The CDR3 sequence is 18 residues long. CDR3 in DNA: TGCGCCAGCAGCTTGGGGACAGGGACCCTGGGTAGCAATCAGCCCCAGCATTTT. Protein: CASSLGTGTLGSNQPQHF.

The chain combines TRBV7-6 with TRBJ2-7; 8 bases map to TRBD1. Per germline, CDR1 SGHVS and CDR2 FNYEAQ. J was trimmed by 2 bases and V by 5 bases; bases with no gene match: 8. This CDR3 contains 15 residues. CDR3 coding DNA: TGTGCCAGCAGCCTCGGGACAGGCGATACCTACGAGCAGTACTTC. This sequence encodes CASSLGTGDTYEQYF.

For this clone: Other DNA sequences of this sample code for an identical CDR3. The chain couples TRBV30 to TRBJ1-6, with unresolved D. The length of the CDR3 is 11 residues. Trimming left V 6 bases short and J 6 bases short, with 6 bases between. CDR1 is GTSNPN and CDR2 is SVGIG in the germline V gene (reference sequence). CDR3: CACGGNSPLHF. The CDR3 DNA reads TGTGCCTGTGGCGGTAATTCACCCCTCCACTTT.

The rearrangement uses TRBV6-1 and TRBJ2-3, with TRBD2 matching 11 bases. The CDR3 has 15 amino acids. CDR1 is MNHNS and CDR2 is SASEGT in the germline V gene. J was trimmed by 7 bases and V by 6 bases; bases with no gene match: 9. The CDR3 bases are TGTGCCAGCAGCGAACTAGCGGGGGCCTTTTATACGCAGTATTTT. Translation: CASSELAGAFYTQYF.

V is TRBV5-4 and J is TRBJ2-7; tentative D call: TRBD2 (6 bases). The germline V and J ends were trimmed by 3 bases and 1 base, with 11 bases remaining between them. The CDR3 length is 14 residues. Germline V gives CDR1 SGHNT, CDR2 YYREEE (reference sequence). The CDR3 bases are TGTGCCAGCAGCTCCCCTGGGGGGTCCTACGAGCAGTACTTC. This sequence encodes CASSSPGGSYEQYF.